This TCR beta chain was sequenced in a study of shared clonotypes between healthy human individuals. Produced via immunoSEQ multiplex PCR; TCRdb's table is partial and in-frame only. The sample contains about 2.5 million clones, 85% to 95% of which appear only once. Germline values: CDR1 GTSNPN, CDR2 SVGIG (reference sequence). This CDR3 region has 14 residues. Trimming pared 5 bases from V and 2 bases from J, leaving 13 bases between. The V gene is TRBV30, the J gene TRBJ1-3; D gene uncertain. The clonotype was recovered from a man in his late teens or twenties in good health. Some clones in this sample may be carry-over from other donors' samples. What was sequenced was naive CD4+ T cells from PBMCs. Documented subset: CD45RA+ positively selected. CDR3 DNA sequence: TGTGCCTGGTCTTGGTCCTGGGCTGGAAACACCATATATTTT. Residues: CAWSWSWAGNTIYF.